This T cell receptor beta chain was identified in a study of control samples from healthy donors and cancer patients. Clones were read by immunoSEQ multiplex PCR, and TCRdb kept only the in-frame ones, dropping some. In the table there are 40,000 to 50,000 clones, roughly 94% of which are singletons. CDR3 size: 16 residues. The germline V and J ends were trimmed by 5 bases and 2 bases, with 17 bases remaining between them. Germline-derived CDR1 and CDR2 are LNHDA and SQIVND (reference sequence). This clonotype originated in a man in his sixties in good health. Sequencing input: blood. The genes are TRBV19 and TRBJ2-3, with D tentatively TRBD2 (6 bases). The CDR3 sequence is CASSLGGTGLTDTQYF. The CDR3 DNA follows: TGTGCCAGTAGTCTTGGCGGGACGGGCCTCACAGATACGCAGTATTTT.